This TCR beta chain was identified in a study of neurological immune-mediated disorders. Study summary: There were around 35 multiple sclerosis patients; around 31 were relapsing-remitting and 3 were secondary progressive.

The cDNA came from 5'RACE with 10-nucleotide random UMIs. TCRdb redid the calling of the 5' RACE reads with MiXCR, one entry per CDR3 protein. The sample includes about 80,000 distinct CDR3 sequences, 5% to 6% of them seen just once. Time point denoted: longitudinal time-point 2. The CDR3 is 16 amino acids. Trimming took 7 bases from V and 0 from J; bases not matched to a gene: 11. Germline V gives CDR1 LNHDA, CDR2 SQIVND (reference sequence). This sequence was found in a woman aged 60-75 years with multiple sclerosis. The sequenced sample consisted of PBMCs. V is TRBV19 and J is TRBJ1-1, with 7 bases lining up with TRBD1. The CDR3 sequence is CASTTLRQGMNTEAFF. The CDR3 DNA follows: TGTGCCAGTACAACTCTAAGACAGGGAATGAACACTGAAGCTTTCTTT.